The next 12 T cell receptor beta chains were all read from a single sample in a study of glioma-infiltrating T cells. TCR alpha and beta CDR3 regions were amplified from RNA using iRepertoire nested multiplex PCR. TCRdb reanalysed the multiplex PCR reads using MiXCR and keeps one entry per CDR3 protein. The profile shows over 140,000 distinct CDR3 sequences, more than 35% of them singletons. Specimen: glioma tissue, nonneoplastic brain tissue, or PBMCs (not recorded which). The receptors come from a human donor with low-grade glioma or glioblastoma, undergoing nonglioma brain surgery, or in good health (not recorded which).

V and J are TRBV4-1 and TRBJ1-2; no clear D. V lost 0 bases and J lost 4, with 12 bases in between. Germline V lookup: CDR1 MGHRA, CDR2 YSYEKL. The CDR3 loop spans 15 amino acids. CDR3 in DNA: TGCGCCAGCAGCCAAGATCCATCGGACCCCTATGGCTACACCTTC. This translates into CASSQDPSDPYGYTF.

The rearrangement joins TRBV7-4 to TRBJ1-5; 7 positions agree with TRBD1. Germline CDR1 is SGHVT and CDR2 is SQSDAQ. The CDR3 covers 16 residues. V was clipped by 1 base and J by 4 bases; unmatched bases: 7. In DNA form, the CDR3 reads TGTGCCAGCAGCTTAGAGGGGACAGCCCAAAATCAGCCCCAGCATTTT. It codes for CASSLEGTAQNQPQHF.

Details on this clonotype: This sequence may be a read error, since a much larger clone differs from it by one base. The J gene is TRBJ2-3, the V gene TRBV7-2; tentatively, D is TRBD2 (5 bases). CDR3 size: 14 residues. Per germline, CDR1 SGHTA and CDR2 FQGNSA. Deletions cut 4 bases from V and 2 bases from J, with 10 bases between. The CDR3 nucleotides read TGTGCCAGCAGCTCACGGACTCACACAGATACGCAGTATTTT. This translates into CASSSRTHTDTQYF.

This chain uses TRBV12-3 or TRBV12-4 with TRBJ2-3; 13 bases are a match to TRBD2. Trimming took 6 bases from V and 1 from J; bases not matched to a gene: 10. This CDR3 contains 18 residues. The CDR3 coding sequence is TGTGCCAGCAGCAGTCCGGGACTAGCGGGGAGCGGCACAGATACGCAGTATTTT. The encoded protein is CASSSPGLAGSGTDTQYF.

This clonotype has just a few counts. CDR3 nucleotide sequence: TGTGCCAGCAGTGAATACCGGGACAGGGGTTATGGCTACACCTTC. As protein: CASSEYRDRGYGYTF. The chain is built from TRBV6-1 and TRBJ1-2, with 10 bases aligning to TRBD1. The V segment lost 2 bases and the J segment 5 bases; nucleotides outside the gene matches: 5. Germline lookup yields CDR1 MNHNS and CDR2 SASEGT. The length of the CDR3 is 15 residues.

The chain joins TRBV18 to TRBJ2-1; 11 bases fit TRBD2. Trimming at V came to 5 bases and at J to 4 bases, leaving 4 bases not matched to a gene. Germline CDR1 reads KGHSH; CDR2 reads LQKENI. This CDR3 comprises 15 residues. CDR3 nucleotide sequence: TGTGCCAGCTCAGCATCTAGCGGGGGGTACAATGAGCAGTTCTTC. As protein: CASSASSGGYNEQFF.

The V gene is TRBV12-3 or TRBV12-4, the J gene TRBJ1-3; 7 bases match TRBD1. The trim removed 3 bases at V and 2 bases at J, leaving 4 bases unmatched. This CDR3 contains 15 residues. The CDR3 nucleotides read TGTGCCAGCAGTTTGACCGGGACAGCTGGAAACACCATATATTTT. It specifies CASSLTGTAGNTIYF.

The chain uses TRBV12-3 or TRBV12-4 and TRBJ2-5, with D perhaps given as TRBD1 or TRBD2 (6 bases each). V lost 2 bases and J 5 bases, leaving 12 bases between the germline ends. The CDR3 is 14 residues long. The CDR3 nucleotides are TGTGCCAGCAGTTTACTGGGGGGCCAGGAGACCCAGTACTTC. Translation gives CASSLLGGQETQYF.

The chain carries TRBV2 and TRBJ2-5; 10 bases agree with TRBD2. The CDR3 extends over 14 amino acids. Germline assignment: CDR1 SNHLY and CDR2 FYNNEI. V shed 4 bases, J shed 4 bases, and the junction held 3 bases outside the gene matches. The DNA of the CDR3 is TGTGCCAGCAGTGCTAGCGGGAGTGCAGAGACCCAGTACTTC. Its protein product is CASSASGSAETQYF.

This chain links TRBV7-3 with TRBJ2-3; 8 positions match TRBD2. The CDR3 length is 16 residues. J lost 4 bases, V lost 1 base, and 7 bases had no gene match. CDR1 SGHTA and CDR2 FQGTGA come from the germline V gene. CDR3 loop: CASSLNGGGLPDTQYF. The CDR3 DNA is TGTGCCAGCAGCTTAAATGGCGGGGGGCTCCCAGATACGCAGTATTTT.

This clonotype was picked up many times. CDR3 coding DNA: TGCAGTGCTAGTGAGACCCAGTACTTC. This codes for CSASETQYF. This chain joins TRBV20-1 and TRBJ2-5; no firm D call. CDR3 length equals 9 residues. V was cut by 3 bases and J by 5 bases, with 1 base left in between. Germline V CDR1 and CDR2: DFQATT, SNEGSKA (reference sequence).

The chain has TRBV6-2 or TRBV6-3 and TRBJ1-5; D is undetermined. Germline V gene sequence: CDR1 MNHEY, CDR2 SVGEGT. Trimming shortened V by 8 bases and J by 3 bases, and 11 bases separated the two germline ends. The CDR3 has 13 amino acids. The CDR3 DNA reads as TGTGCCAGCGGCCAAACAAACAATCAGCCCCAGCATTTT. Protein: CASGQTNNQPQHF.